Detailed here is one T cell receptor (beta chain). Its target is not known. The data belong to a study of shared clonotypes between healthy human individuals. Overall study: Every donor yielded three CD4 naive, three CD4 memory, two CD8 naive and one CD8 memory plate. Overall study results and limits: The study drew on few donors, limiting represented genetic and exposure-history diversity. Between a handful of donors, naive CD4 clonotypes were shared at a level of about 5.3%.

Naive CD8 cells lacked CD45RO and underwent positive selection for CCR7, leaving out terminally differentiated effector memory CD45RA+ cells. Data came from immunoSEQ multiplex PCR; TCRdb stores just in-frame clones and leaves some out. The sample contains around 620,000 clones, approximately 95% of which appear only once. There are 12 residues in the CDR3. V lost 1 base and J lost 10, with 8 bases in between. In germline, CDR1 is SGHVS, CDR2 FQNEAQ. This sequence joins TRBV7-8 and TRBJ2-1, with D maybe TRBD2 (5 bases). This clonotype was sampled from a woman in her twenties or thirties in good health. Source material: naive CD8+ T cells sorted from blood. CDR3 in DNA: TGTGCCAGCAGCTTAGGAGGACTCGAGCAGTTCTTC. It yields the protein CASSLGGLEQFF.